Each of the 26 T cell receptor beta chains below was sequenced from the same sample in a study of T cell responses to AZD1222 COVID-19 vaccine. Using immunoSEQ multiplex PCR, the repertoire was profiled, and TCRdb retains in-frame clones only, with some absent. The profile shows approximately 92,000 clones, roughly 90% of them singletons. The material sequenced was peripheral blood, taken on day 0 of AZD1222 vaccination. These receptors came from an adult in good health.

The genes are TRBV11-2 and TRBJ2-1; 9 nucleotides line up with TRBD2. This CDR3 has 17 amino acids. The V segment lost 1 base and the J segment 2 bases; nucleotides outside the gene matches: 6. Germline CDR1 reads SGHAT; CDR2 reads FQNNGV. The CDR3, as DNA: TGTGCCAGCAGCTTAGTAGAAGCGGGGGGCCCCTACAATGAGCAGTTCTTC. As protein: CASSLVEAGGPYNEQFF.

This clone was seen more than once but under ten times. The chain carries TRBV5-1 and TRBJ1-2, with D possibly being TRBD1 (5 bases). The CDR3 length is 15 residues. Trimming pared 0 bases from V and 0 bases from J, leaving 9 bases between. Per germline, CDR1 SGHRS and CDR2 YFSETQ. The CDR3 sequence is CASSLVGTTNYGYTF. Written as DNA, the CDR3 is TGCGCCAGCAGCTTGGTTGGGACCACTAACTATGGCTACACCTTC.

The chain recombines TRBV2 with TRBJ2-3, with TRBD1 identical over 8 bases. The CDR3 extends over 16 amino acids. CDR1 is SNHLY, CDR2 FYNNEI, per germline. Trimming removed 2 bases from V and 1 base from J; junction bases left unmatched: 5. DNA for the CDR3: TGTGCCAGCAGTGAACTCCAGGGGGCTGGCACAGATACGCAGTATTTT. This encodes CASSELQGAGTDTQYF.

This clone turned up a few times. The chain recombines TRBV18 with TRBJ1-6; D is unresolved. V was clipped by 3 bases and J by 10 bases, with 13 bases between them. In germline, CDR1 is KGHSH, CDR2 LQKENI. The CDR3 has 14 residues. CDR3 DNA sequence: TGTGCCAGCTCACCCACGGGCCCACCCTCACCCCTCCACTTT. Amino acids: CASSPTGPPSPLHF.

The chain recombines TRBV28 with TRBJ2-7; TRBD2 matches 10 bases. Germline CDR1 MDHEN, CDR2 SYDVKM. The CDR3 totals 16 residues. Germline trimming cut 3 bases from V and 2 bases from J; bases unmatched to any gene: 7. This chain's CDR3 is CASSLDSGGTPYEQYF. The CDR3 DNA is TGTGCCAGCAGTTTGGATAGCGGGGGGACCCCCTACGAGCAGTACTTC.

The chain has TRBV18 and TRBJ1-1; a possible D gene is TRBD1 (5 bases). Trimming removed 3 bases from V and 1 base from J, with 12 bases in between. Germline V gene lookup returns CDR1 KGHSH and CDR2 LQKENI. The CDR3 length is 15 residues. The CDR3 spells CASSPDTGQNTEAFF. The CDR3, as DNA: TGTGCCAGCTCACCCGATACCGGACAGAACACTGAAGCTTTCTTT.

V is TRBV4-1 and J is TRBJ1-2; no definite D call. The CDR3 covers 13 residues. V was pared by 2 bases and J by 7 bases, with 11 bases between. Germline V CDR1 and CDR2: MGHRA, YSYEKL. This CDR3 is CASSQPWTRGYTF. The CDR3 region has the DNA TGCGCCAGCAGCCAACCCTGGACCCGTGGCTACACCTTC.

The V gene is TRBV5-1, the J gene TRBJ2-7, with a weak D call TRBD1 (6 bases). Germline assignment: CDR1 SGHRS and CDR2 YFSETQ. V lost 0 bases and J 6 bases, leaving 16 bases between the germline ends. CDR3 length: 15 residues. The CDR3 region is CASSLALTGQIEQYF. The CDR3 bases are TGCGCCAGCAGCTTGGCCCTCACCGGACAGATCGAGCAGTACTTC.

As DNA, the CDR3 is TGTGCCAGCTCAGCAGGGAGCTCCTATAATTCACCCCTCCACTTT. Protein: CASSAGSSYNSPLHF. This sequence joins TRBV18 and TRBJ1-6; possibly TRBD1 for D (5 bases). There are 15 residues in the CDR3. V was shortened by 5 bases and J by 0 bases, with 8 bases between the two germline ends. Germline V gene sequence: CDR1 KGHSH, CDR2 LQKENI.

The sample holds one count of this clone. The chain uses TRBV12-5 and TRBJ1-2; possibly TRBD1 for D (5 bases). Trimming cost V 7 bases and J 4 bases, with 19 bases left between them. Germline CDR1 is LGHNT and CDR2 is FRNRAP. This CDR3 has 15 residues. CDR3 amino acids: CASVGQIVSGYGYTF. DNA for the CDR3: TGTGCTAGTGTAGGACAAATTGTTTCGGGCTATGGCTACACCTTC.

The rearrangement links TRBV5-1 to TRBJ1-6; tentatively, D is TRBD1 (6 bases). The CDR3 runs to 15 residues. CDR1 is SGHRS and CDR2 is YFSETQ in the germline V gene. V lost 6 bases, J lost 7 bases, and 17 bases lay in between. CDR3: CASNLRGAGNSPLHF. The DNA for the CDR3 is TGCGCCAGCAACCTCAGGGGTGCAGGCAATTCACCCCTCCACTTT.

The V call is TRBV14, the J call TRBJ2-5; no clear D gene. Germline assignment: CDR1 SGHDN and CDR2 FVKESK. Trimming removed 1 base at V and 5 bases at J, with 8 bases between. CDR3 size: 13 residues. CDR3 nucleotide sequence: TGTGCCAGCAGCCAAGGGACCCGGGAGACCCAGTACTTC. It is translated as CASSQGTRETQYF.

V is TRBV7-9 and J is TRBJ2-7, with TRBD1 matching 7 bases. The CDR3 sequence is 16 residues long. J lost 2 bases, V lost 2 bases, and 9 bases had no gene match. Germline assignment: CDR1 SEHNR and CDR2 FQNEAQ (reference sequence). The CDR3 sequence is CASSLPRQGAAYEQYF. CDR3 coding DNA: TGTGCCAGCAGCTTACCTAGACAGGGAGCCGCCTACGAGCAGTACTTC. Complete variable domain (other parts from reference TRBV7-9 and TRBJ2-7): DTGVSQNPRHKITKRGQNVTFRCDPISEHNRLYWYRQTLGQGPEFLTYFQNEAQLEKSRLLSDRFSAERPKGSFSTLEIQRTEQGDSAMYLCASSLPRQGAAYEQYFGPGTRLTVT.

The chain joins TRBV14 to TRBJ2-2; the D gene is possibly TRBD1 (7 bases). CDR1 is SGHDN, CDR2 FVKESK, per germline. The CDR3 runs to 18 residues. V shed 3 bases and J shed 3 bases, with 20 bases lying between them. For the CDR3, the DNA is TGTGCCAGCAGCCAGATGCAGGGGGGCCTGACCTACACCGGGGAGCTGTTTTTT. It codes for CASSQMQGGLTYTGELFF.

This clone has only one observation. V usage is TRBV6-2 or TRBV6-3 and J usage is TRBJ2-3; 8 bases map to TRBD1. The CDR3 is made up of 16 amino acids. Germline CDR1 reads MNHEY; CDR2 reads SVGEGT. After removal of 3 bases from V and 2 bases from J, the junction contained 7 bases not matched to a gene. Written as DNA, the CDR3 is TGTGCCAGCAGTTATGTACAGGGGGATCCCACAGATACGCAGTATTTT. This gives the protein CASSYVQGDPTDTQYF.

The CDR3: CASSPLYTGELFF. In DNA, the CDR3 is TGTGCCAGCAGCCCCCTTTACACCGGGGAGCTGTTTTTT. V gene TRBV12-3 or TRBV12-4 combines with J gene TRBJ2-2, with D unresolved. Trimming cost V 6 bases and J 3 bases, with 8 bases left between them. This CDR3 has 13 residues.

The chain combines TRBV4-1 with TRBJ2-3; maybe TRBD1 (5 bases). The CDR3 contains 16 residues. The germline CDR1 and CDR2 sequences are MGHRA and YSYEKL. The ends were cut back, 0 bases at V and 2 bases at J, with 12 bases in the middle. CDR3 sequence reads: CASSQDSGFPTDTQYF. The CDR3 region has the DNA TGCGCCAGCAGCCAAGATTCAGGGTTTCCCACAGATACGCAGTATTTT.

This chain connects TRBV5-1 to TRBJ2-7, with a weak D call TRBD1 (6 bases). The CDR3 length is 16 residues. Germline CDR1 is SGHRS and CDR2 is YFSETQ. Trimming cost V 1 base and J 1 base, with 15 bases left between them. DNA for the CDR3: TGCGCCAGCAGCTTGTTTACAGGGAACCCATCCTACGAGCAGTACTTC. It encodes CASSLFTGNPSYEQYF.

The chain recombines TRBV28 with TRBJ1-5; 8 bases agree with TRBD1. This CDR3 spans 13 amino acids. Trimming took 6 bases from V and 6 from J; bases not matched to a gene: 4. CDR1 and CDR2 (germline): MDHEN, SYDVKM. The CDR3: CASSSGGSQPQHF. CDR3 nucleotide sequence: TGTGCCAGCAGCTCAGGGGGCAGTCAGCCCCAGCATTTT.

The gene calls are TRBV2 and TRBJ2-7; D not resolved. CDR1 and CDR2 (germline): SNHLY, FYNNEI. The V gene lost 4 bases and the J gene lost 4 bases, with 14 bases spanning the gap. This CDR3 spans 14 amino acids. CDR3 nucleotides: TGTGCCAGCAGTGGAAGGGATTCCAAATACGAGCAGTACTTC. Its protein is CASSGRDSKYEQYF.

The genes are TRBV19 and TRBJ1-4, with D tentatively TRBD1 (5 bases). Germline CDR1 reads LNHDA; CDR2 reads SQIVND (reference sequence). The germline V and J ends were trimmed by 5 bases and 6 bases, with 16 bases remaining between them. The CDR3 is 15 amino acids. CDR3: CASSSTAFGDEKLFF. CDR3 nucleotides: TGTGCCAGTAGTTCGACAGCTTTCGGAGATGAAAAACTGTTTTTT.

This chain connects TRBV27 to TRBJ1-1; TRBD1 might be the D (6 bases). Germline-derived CDR1 and CDR2 are MNHEY and SMNVEV (reference sequence). V dropped 1 base and J dropped 0 bases, with 12 bases sitting between them. CDR3 length: 16 amino acids. This CDR3 reads CASSLFVGGLNTEAFF. CDR3 bases: TGTGCCAGCAGTTTATTTGTCGGGGGCTTGAACACTGAAGCTTTCTTT.

This chain links TRBV6-1 with TRBJ2-2; D gene uncertain. Germline V gene data show CDR1 as MNHNS and CDR2 as SASEGT. The CDR3 consists of 18 residues. Trimming pared 1 base from V and 5 bases from J, leaving 20 bases between. CDR3 in DNA: TGTGCCAGCAGTGAAGAGATCCGGAGCGTAGGAGAAACCGGGGAGCTGTTTTTT. Encoded protein: CASSEEIRSVGETGELFF.

This clone came up a few times. The chain links TRBV2 to TRBJ2-7; TRBD1 matches 7 bases. Germline CDR1 SNHLY, CDR2 FYNNEI. After removal of 6 bases from V and 6 bases from J, the junction contained 11 bases not matched to a gene. The CDR3 consists of 14 residues. CDR3 sequence (DNA): TGTGCCAGCAGCAGACGGGGACAGTTAGCCGAGCAGTACTTC. Its protein product is CASSRRGQLAEQYF.

The chain carries TRBV7-2 and TRBJ2-5; D perhaps matches TRBD1 (5 bases). Germline assignment: CDR1 SGHTA and CDR2 FQGNSA. The CDR3 is made up of 14 amino acids. V lost 1 base, J lost 2 bases, and 8 bases lay in between. The DNA for the CDR3 is TGTGCCAGCAGCTTAGGACAGCTTCAAGAGACCCAGTACTTC. Amino acid sequence: CASSLGQLQETQYF.

The chain has TRBV12-5 and TRBJ2-1; TRBD1 aligns across 8 bases. The CDR3 length is 14 residues. The V gene's germline CDR1 is LGHNT and CDR2 FRNRAP. Unmatched junction bases numbered 4, after V lost 3 bases and J lost 6 bases. CDR3 sequence (DNA): TGTGCTAGTGGTTTTGGGACAGGTCGCAATGAGCAGTTCTTC. Translated, it gives CASGFGTGRNEQFF.